This T cell receptor beta chain was sequenced during a study of T-cell memory formation after mild COVID-19. This clonotype was seen more than once but under ten times. This CDR3 is 16 amino acids long. Germline values: CDR1 SGHTA, CDR2 FQGNSA. Trimming shortened V by 2 bases and J by 1 base, and 11 bases separated the two germline ends. TCRdb re-called the 5' RACE reads with MiXCR, one entry per CDR3 protein. The sample consists of hundreds of thousands of distinct CDR3 sequences, around an eighth of them appearing once. The genes are TRBV7-2 and TRBJ2-2, with D unresolved. The sample was PBMCs or a T cell subset sorted from them (not recorded which). The clonotype was recovered from a man between 18 and 29 years old who had mild COVID-19 (a few samples of this study predate the infection). Cell type and time point are not known. As DNA, the CDR3 is TGTGCCAGCAGCTTAAGGCAGGCAAGGAACACCGGGGAGCTGTTTTTT. This codes for CASSLRQARNTGELFF. Full variable domain (missing parts from reference TRBV7-2 and TRBJ2-2): GAGVSQSPSNKVTEKGKDVELRCDPISGHTALYWYRQSLGQGLEFLIYFQGNSAPDKSGLPSDRFSAERTGGSVSTLTIQRTQQEDSAVYLCASSLRQARNTGELFFGEGSRLTVL.